The following is a T cell receptor (beta chain) sequence with its context. What it binds is not known. Assay: immunoSEQ multiplex PCR; the TCRdb copy retains only in-frame clones and omits some. The sample contains more than 85,000 clones, about 89% of which appear only once. Trimming stripped 3 bases from V and 2 bases from J, with 10 bases between. The CDR3 totals 14 residues. Germline V lookup: CDR1 ENHRY, CDR2 SYGVKD. The sample comes from a study of T cell responses to AZD1222 COVID-19 vaccine. Study-level results: The donor group comprised mostly white British people and more females; the analysis possibly underestimated clonal diversity. Repertoires were sampled only after the peak T cell response. Two doses of AZD1222 preceded a rise in Spike-specific TCR breadth and depth.

The clonotype comes from an adult in good health. The chain combines TRBV10-3 with TRBJ2-5, with D tentatively TRBD2 (7 bases). This specimen consisted of peripheral blood, obtained on day 0 of AZD1222 vaccination. CDR3: CAISERGGQETQYF. CDR3 sequence (DNA): TGTGCCATCAGTGAAAGGGGGGGTCAAGAGACCCAGTACTTC.